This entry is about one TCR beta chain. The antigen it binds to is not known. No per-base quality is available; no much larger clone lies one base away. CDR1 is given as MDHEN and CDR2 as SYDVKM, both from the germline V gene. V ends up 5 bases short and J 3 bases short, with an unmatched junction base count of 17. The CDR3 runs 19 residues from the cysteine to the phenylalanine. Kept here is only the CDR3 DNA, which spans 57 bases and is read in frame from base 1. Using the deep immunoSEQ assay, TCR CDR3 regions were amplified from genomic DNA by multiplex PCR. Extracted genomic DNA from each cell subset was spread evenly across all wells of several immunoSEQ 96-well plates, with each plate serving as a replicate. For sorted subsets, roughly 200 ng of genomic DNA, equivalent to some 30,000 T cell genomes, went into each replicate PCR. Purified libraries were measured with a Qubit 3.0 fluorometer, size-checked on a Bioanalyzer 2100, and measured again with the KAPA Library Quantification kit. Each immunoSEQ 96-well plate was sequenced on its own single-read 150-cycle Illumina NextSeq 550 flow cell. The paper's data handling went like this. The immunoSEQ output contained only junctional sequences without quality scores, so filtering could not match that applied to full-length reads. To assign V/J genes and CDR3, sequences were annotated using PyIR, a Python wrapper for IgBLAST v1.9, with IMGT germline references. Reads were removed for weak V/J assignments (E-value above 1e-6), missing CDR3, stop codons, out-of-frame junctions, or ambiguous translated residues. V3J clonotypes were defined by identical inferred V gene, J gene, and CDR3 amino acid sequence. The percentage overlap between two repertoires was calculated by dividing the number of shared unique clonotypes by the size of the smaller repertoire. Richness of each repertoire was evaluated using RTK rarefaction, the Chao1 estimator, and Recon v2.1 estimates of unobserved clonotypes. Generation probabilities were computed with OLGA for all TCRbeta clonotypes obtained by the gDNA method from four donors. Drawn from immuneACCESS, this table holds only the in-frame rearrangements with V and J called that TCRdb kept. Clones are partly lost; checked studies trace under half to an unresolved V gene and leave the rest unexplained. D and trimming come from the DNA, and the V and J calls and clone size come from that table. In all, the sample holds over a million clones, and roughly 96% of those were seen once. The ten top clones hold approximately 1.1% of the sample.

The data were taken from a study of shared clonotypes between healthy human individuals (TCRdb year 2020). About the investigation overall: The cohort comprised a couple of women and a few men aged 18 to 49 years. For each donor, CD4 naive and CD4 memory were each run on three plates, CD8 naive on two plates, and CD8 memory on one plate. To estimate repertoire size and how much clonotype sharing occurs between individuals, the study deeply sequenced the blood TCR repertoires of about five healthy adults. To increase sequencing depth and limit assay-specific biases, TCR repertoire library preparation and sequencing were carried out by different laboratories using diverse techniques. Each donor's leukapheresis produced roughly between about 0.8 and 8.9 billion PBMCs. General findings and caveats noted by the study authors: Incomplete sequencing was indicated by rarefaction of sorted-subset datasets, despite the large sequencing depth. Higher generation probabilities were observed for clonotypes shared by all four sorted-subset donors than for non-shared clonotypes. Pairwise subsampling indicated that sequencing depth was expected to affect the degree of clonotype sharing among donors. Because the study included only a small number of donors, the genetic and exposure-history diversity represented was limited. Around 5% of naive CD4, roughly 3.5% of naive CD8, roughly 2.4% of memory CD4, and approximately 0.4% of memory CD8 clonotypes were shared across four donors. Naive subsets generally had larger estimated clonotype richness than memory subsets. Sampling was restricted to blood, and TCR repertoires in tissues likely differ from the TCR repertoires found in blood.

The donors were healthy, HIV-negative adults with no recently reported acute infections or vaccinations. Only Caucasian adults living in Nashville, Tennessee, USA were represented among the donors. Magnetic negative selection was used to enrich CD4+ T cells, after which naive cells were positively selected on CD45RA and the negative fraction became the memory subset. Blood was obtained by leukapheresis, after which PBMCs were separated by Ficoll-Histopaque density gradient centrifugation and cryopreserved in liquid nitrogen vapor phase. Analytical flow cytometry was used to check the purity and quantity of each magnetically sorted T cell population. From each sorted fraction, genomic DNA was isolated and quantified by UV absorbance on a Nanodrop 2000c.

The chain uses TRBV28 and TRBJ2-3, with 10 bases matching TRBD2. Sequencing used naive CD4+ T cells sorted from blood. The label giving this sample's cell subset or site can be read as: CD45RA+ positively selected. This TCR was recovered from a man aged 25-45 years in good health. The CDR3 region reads CASSERLAGVSSRTDTQYF. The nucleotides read TGTGCCAGCAGTGAGAGGCTAGCGGGAGTTTCCTCTCGTACAGATACGCAGTATTTT.